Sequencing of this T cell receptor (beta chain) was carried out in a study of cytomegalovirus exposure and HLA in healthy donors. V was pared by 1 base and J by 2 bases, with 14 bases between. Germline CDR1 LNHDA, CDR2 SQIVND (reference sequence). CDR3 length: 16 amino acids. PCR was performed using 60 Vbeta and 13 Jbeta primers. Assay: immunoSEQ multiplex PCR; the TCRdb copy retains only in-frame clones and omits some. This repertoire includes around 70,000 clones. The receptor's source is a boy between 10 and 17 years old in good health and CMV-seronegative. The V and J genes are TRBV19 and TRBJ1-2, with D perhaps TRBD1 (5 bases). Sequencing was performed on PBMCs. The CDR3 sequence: CASSIANRLKNYGYTF. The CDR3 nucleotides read TGTGCCAGTAGTATAGCAAACAGGCTAAAGAACTATGGCTACACCTTC.